Shown below are 20 T cell receptor beta chains from a single sample sequenced in a study of blood T cell repertoires in COVID-19. The data were produced by immunoSEQ multiplex PCR, yet TCRdb's version contains in-frame clones alone and is incomplete. The profile shows roughly 270,000 clones, roughly four fifths of them singletons. The sample was PBMCs or T cells enriched from blood (not recorded which). The receptors here all came from a man aged 40-55 years who had been exposed to COVID-19.

Notes on this clone: Other DNA sequences of this sample code for an identical CDR3. The genes are TRBV3-1 (or the pseudogene TRBV3-2) and TRBJ2-7; D is uncertain. The germline V gene encodes CDR1 LGHDT and CDR2 YNNKEL (reference sequence). CDR3 length: 12 residues. Trimming removed 1 base at V and 3 bases at J, with 4 bases between. The CDR3 reads CASSQAGYEQYF. DNA for the CDR3: TGTGCCAGCAGCCAAGCCGGCTACGAGCAGTACTTC.

The genes are TRBV19 and TRBJ2-5; 8 bases fit TRBD1. V trimming: 8 bases; J trimming: 5 bases; junction bases outside the gene matches: 7. The CDR3 consists of 13 residues. Per germline, CDR1 LNHDA and CDR2 SQIVND (reference sequence). The CDR3 DNA sequence: TGTGCCAGTTCAGGGGGCGCGTGGGAGACCCAGTACTTC. This codes for CASSGGAWETQYF. Full variable domain (remainder filled in from reference TRBV19 and TRBJ2-5): DGGITQSPKYLFRKEGQNVTLSCEQNLNHDAMYWYRQDPGQGLRLIYYSQIVNDFQKGDIAEGYSVSREKKESFPLTVTSAQKNPTAFYLCASSGGAWETQYFGPGTRLLVL.

The J gene is TRBJ1-2, the V gene TRBV11-2; no reliable D call. V lost 1 base, J lost 4 bases, and 13 bases lay in between. Germline V gene data show CDR1 as SGHAT and CDR2 as FQNNGV. The CDR3 is 15 amino acids. The CDR3 DNA reads as TGTGCCAGCAGCTTAGGAACAGTGATAACCTATGGCTACACCTTC. Protein: CASSLGTVITYGYTF.

The J gene is TRBJ2-3, the V gene TRBV11-2; 7 bases are shared with TRBD2. From germline, CDR1 is SGHAT and CDR2 FQNNGV. The CDR3 has 16 amino acids. Trimming took 4 bases from V and 2 from J; bases not matched to a gene: 9. CDR3 loop: CASSSTTSPYTDTQYF. The CDR3 DNA follows: TGTGCCAGCAGCTCTACGACTAGCCCCTACACAGATACGCAGTATTTT. Variable domain in full (rest from reference TRBV11-2 and TRBJ2-3): EAGVAQSPRYKIIEKRQSVAFWCNPISGHATLYWYQQILGQGPKLLIQFQNNGVVDDSQLPKDRFSAERLKGVDSTLKIQPAKLEDSAVYLCASSSTTSPYTDTQYFGPGTRLTVL.

This clone was found once. The genes are TRBV30 and TRBJ1-4; 8 bases match TRBD1. V shed 1 base and J 7 bases; nucleotides not matched to a gene: 11. CDR1 GTSNPN and CDR2 SVGIG come from the germline V gene (reference sequence). The CDR3 extends over 16 amino acids. CDR3 amino acids: CAWSGDLQGVREKLFF. The CDR3, as DNA: TGTGCCTGGAGTGGGGACCTACAGGGGGTGCGTGAAAAACTGTTTTTT.

The chain links TRBV2 to TRBJ2-2, with a weak D call TRBD2 (6 bases). Trimming cost V 7 bases and J 2 bases, with 11 bases left between them. The length of the CDR3 is 14 residues. Germline values: CDR1 SNHLY, CDR2 FYNNEI. In nucleotides, the CDR3 is TGTGCCAGCAAACTGGGGGGAAACACCGGGGAGCTGTTTTTT. Translating gives CASKLGGNTGELFF.

The rearrangement uses TRBV6-4 and TRBJ2-1; D is perhaps TRBD2 (6 bases). The V end lost 2 bases, the J end lost 8 bases, and 19 bases lay between the germline ends. Germline assignment: CDR1 MRHNA and CDR2 SNTAGT. This CDR3 is built from 16 residues. CDR3 sequence: CASSDADGGSGHEQFF. As DNA, the CDR3 is TGTGCCAGCAGTGACGCCGATGGGGGGAGTGGCCATGAGCAGTTCTTC.

The CDR3 nucleotides are TGTGCCAGCAGTCGCGATTCCTACAATGAGCAGTTCTTC. Translating it yields CASSRDSYNEQFF. This chain links TRBV21-1 with TRBJ2-1; the table's D call of TRBD2 was not tested on the DNA. TRBV21-1 is flagged as a pseudogene. This CDR3 region has 13 residues.

This chain connects TRBV18 to TRBJ1-1; no firm D call. Deletions cut 8 bases from V and 6 bases from J, with 13 bases between. In germline, CDR1 is KGHSH, CDR2 LQKENI. The CDR3 sequence is 12 residues long. The CDR3 sequence is CASAREMAEAFF. The CDR3 DNA is TGTGCCAGCGCACGAGAGATGGCTGAAGCTTTCTTT.

Worth noting for this clone: A junction boundary mismatches the germline segment, possibly from a read error. The chain combines TRBV5-4 with TRBJ2-3; TRBD1 aligns across 7 bases. Looked up from germline, CDR1 is SGHNT and CDR2 is YYREEE (reference sequence). This CDR3 region has 12 residues. Here the CDR3 DNA reads TGTGCCAGCAGCTTTCTGACAGGGTCAAAAGATTTT. Its protein product is CASSFLTGSKDF.

The rearrangement uses TRBV4-2 and TRBJ1-1; tentatively, D is TRBD1 (5 bases). CDR3 length: 15 amino acids. V was cut by 1 base and J by 4 bases, with 13 bases left in between. The germline CDR1 and CDR2 sequences are LGHNA and YNFKEQ. This CDR3 reads CASSQAGRLVTEAFF. DNA of the CDR3: TGTGCCAGCAGCCAAGCAGGGAGGTTAGTCACTGAAGCTTTCTTT.

The chain employs TRBV12-5 and TRBJ2-3; D might be TRBD1 (6 bases). The CDR3 runs 13 residues. V was pared by 3 bases and J by 4 bases, with 8 bases between. Germline loops: CDR1 LGHNT, CDR2 FRNRAP. The CDR3 nucleotides are TGTGCTAGTGGTTTACAGGGTTCAGATACGCAGTATTTT. Encoded protein: CASGLQGSDTQYF.

J is TRBJ1-2 and V is TRBV5-4, with TRBD1 matching over 7 bases. In germline, CDR1 is SGHNT, CDR2 YYREEE (reference sequence). Trimming removed 0 bases from V and 6 bases from J; junction bases left unmatched: 2. This CDR3 is built from 13 residues. The CDR3 loop is CASSLETGNGYTF. The CDR3 DNA reads TGTGCCAGCAGCTTGGAGACAGGGAATGGCTACACCTTC. The entire variable domain, with the rest obtained from reference TRBV5-4 and TRBJ1-2, is as follows: ETGVTQSPTHLIKTRGQQVTLRCSSQSGHNTVSWYQQALGQGPQFIFQYYREEENGRGNFPPRFSGLQFPNYSSELNVNALELDDSALYLCASSLETGNGYTFGSGTRLTVV.

DNA for the CDR3: TGTGCCAGCAGCTTCGCCGGGGGGCCGAGCACAGATACGCAGTATTTT. This encodes CASSFAGGPSTDTQYF. The V call is TRBV7-8, the J call TRBJ2-3; maybe TRBD2 (7 bases). CDR1 is SGHVS, CDR2 FQNEAQ, per germline. V was pared by 3 bases and J by 0 bases, with 13 bases between. The CDR3 length is 16 residues. Variable domain in full (rest from reference TRBV7-8 and TRBJ2-3): GAGVSQSPRYKVAKRGQDVALRCDPISGHVSLFWYQQALGQGPEFLTYFQNEAQLDKSGLPSDRFFAERPEGSVSTLKIQRTQQEDSAVYLCASSFAGGPSTDTQYFGPGTRLTVL.

V is TRBV18 and J is TRBJ2-7, with TRBD1 matching 8 bases. There are 15 residues in the CDR3. V gave up 3 bases and J gave up 7 bases; unmatched junction bases: 11. CDR1 KGHSH and CDR2 LQKENI come from the germline V gene. CDR3 region: CASSPRTGLSIEQYF. The CDR3 DNA sequence: TGTGCCAGCTCACCGAGGACAGGGCTCTCTATAGAGCAGTACTTC.

V is TRBV5-8 and J is TRBJ2-1, with D perhaps matching TRBD2 (5 bases). The CDR3 is made up of 14 amino acids. The V gene lost 1 base and the J gene lost 9 bases, with 14 bases spanning the gap. Germline V lookup: CDR1 SGHTS, CDR2 YDEGEE. CDR3 bases: TGTGCCAGCAGCTTGTTCCCCTCCGCGGGTGAGCAGTTCTTC. It yields the protein CASSLFPSAGEQFF. Full variable domain (outside the CDR3, taken from reference TRBV5-8 and TRBJ2-1): EAGVTQSPTHLIKTRGQQATLRCSPISGHTSVYWYQQALGLGLQFLLWYDEGEERNRGNFPPRFSGRQFPNYSSELNVNALELEDSALYLCASSLFPSAGEQFFGPGTRLTVL.

CDR3: CASSLFPYQETQYF. In DNA form, the CDR3 reads TGCGCCAGCAGCTTGTTCCCGTACCAAGAGACCCAGTACTTC. The chain recombines TRBV5-1 with TRBJ2-5; D call uncertain. Germline V gene data show CDR1 as SGHRS and CDR2 as YFSETQ. This CDR3 contains 14 residues. Trimming left V 1 base short and J 0 bases short, with 7 bases between. Drawing the rest from reference TRBV5-1 and TRBJ2-5, the complete variable domain is KAGVTQTPRYLIKTRGQQVTLSCSPISGHRSVSWYQQTPGQGLQFLFEYFSETQRNKGNFPGRFSGRQFSNSRSEMNVSTLELGDSALYLCASSLFPYQETQYFGPGTRLLVL.

This rearrangement joins TRBV2 to TRBJ2-2; TRBD2 matches at 10 bases. CDR1 and CDR2 from the germline V gene are SNHLY and FYNNEI. V lost 3 bases and J lost 5; bases outside the gene matches: 12. This CDR3 is 18 amino acids long. The CDR3: CASSDPLAGALSTGELFF. The DNA of the CDR3 is TGTGCCAGCAGTGACCCTCTAGCGGGAGCTCTTTCGACCGGGGAGCTGTTTTTT.

The rearrangement links TRBV6-6 to TRBJ1-2; TRBD1 matches at 7 bases. Germline V gene sequence: CDR1 MNHNY, CDR2 SVGAGI (reference sequence). The V and J ends lost 6 bases and 2 bases, in that order; junction bases with no gene match: 6. The CDR3 covers 14 residues. The CDR3 region is CASRSRQGNYGYTF. The CDR3 region has the DNA TGTGCCAGCAGATCCCGACAGGGAAACTATGGCTACACCTTC.

The rearrangement uses TRBV11-1 and TRBJ2-7; TRBD2 might be the D (5 bases). The CDR3 has 13 amino acids. V was pared by 4 bases and J by 2 bases, with 9 bases between. CDR1 SGHAT and CDR2 FQDESV come from the germline V gene (reference sequence). This CDR3 is CASSSGLAYEQYF. CDR3 nucleotide sequence: TGTGCCAGCAGCTCAGGACTGGCCTACGAGCAGTACTTC.